This T cell receptor beta chain derives from a study of metastatic and nonmetastatic thyroid tumors. About the research overall: Repertoire comparison spanned blood and tumor or nodule tissue of malignant and benign thyroid patients.

The CDR3 is made up of 14 amino acids. CDR1 is MNHNS and CDR2 is SASEGT in the germline V gene. V was shortened by 2 bases and J by 5 bases, with 9 bases between the two germline ends. TCRdb re-processed the PCR reads through MiXCR. The table lists 20,000 to 25,000 clones, about 24% of them singletons. All patients were treatment-naive before thyroid surgery. Sequenced sample: tumor tissue. This chain links TRBV6-1 with TRBJ2-2; no firm D call. This clonotype originated in a male donor with papillary thyroid cancer or a benign thyroid nodule (not recorded which). Some clones in this sample may be carry-over from other donors' samples. CDR3: CASSELRATGELFF. The DNA of the CDR3 is TGTGCCAGCAGTGAACTGCGTGCAACCGGGGAGCTGTTTTTT.